This TCR beta chain was sequenced for a study of T cells in Graves' hyperthyroidism and ophthalmopathy. What was amplified from RNA transcripts were TCR beta CDR3 regions. Carried out on the TCR CDR3, a first-round RT-PCR used the HTBI primer set. TCRdb recomputed calls from the multiplex PCR reads with MiXCR, one row per CDR3 protein. The sample records fewer than 700,000 distinct CDR3 sequences, roughly 17% being singletons. Uncontrolled infection, other autoimmune disease, pregnancy and lactation each barred patients from inclusion. Clinical symptoms, serum thyroxine and TRAb, thyroid ultrasound and orbital computed tomography were used for the diagnoses. From roughly 10 ml of fresh peripheral blood, PBMCs were isolated. Trimming at V came to 2 bases and at J to 8 bases, leaving 23 bases not matched to a gene. Germline CDR1 reads DFQATT; CDR2 reads SNEGSKA (reference sequence). The CDR3 has 20 residues.

Regarding the study as a whole: Blood also held most thyroid clonotypes expanded beyond 0.001.

This clonotype was detected a few times. Its antigen is currently unknown. The receptor was isolated from a young woman with Graves' hyperthyroidism. The chain carries TRBV20-1 and TRBJ2-1, with 11 bases aligning to TRBD1. The sequenced material came from blood. The CDR3 DNA reads TGCAGTGCTAGATCTGGACAGGGGGCCTTCATCGCGGGAGAGAACTATGAGCAGTTCTTC. It encodes CSARSGQGAFIAGENYEQFF.